This record covers a single TCR beta chain. This entry comes from a study of OX40 agonist ivuxolimab in advanced cancers. The method was immunoSEQ multiplex PCR; TCRdb's version includes in-frame clones alone and lacks a portion of them. Found here are roughly 70,000 clones, about 90% of them singletons; the top ten hold around 2%. The V gene's germline CDR1 is SGHRS and CDR2 YFSETQ. This CDR3 is built from 14 residues. The V end was cut by 6 bases, the J end by 2 bases, with 14 bases between. This TCR derives from an adult with an advanced solid tumor such as melanoma, head and neck, liver or kidney cancer. The source material was CD4+ or CD8+ T cells sorted from blood, sampled in a trial of the OX40 agonist ivuxolimab. The chain has TRBV5-1 and TRBJ2-5; weak D call: TRBD2 (6 bases). CDR3 sequence (DNA): TGCGCCAGCACCACCTCGGGAGCTCAAGAGACCCAGTACTTC. It translates to CASTTSGAQETQYF.